This TCR beta chain came from a study of T cells in Graves' hyperthyroidism and ophthalmopathy. There are many counts of this clonotype. Researchers amplified the TCR beta CDR3 regions from RNA transcripts. First-round RT-PCR of the TCR CDR3 relied on the HTBI primer set. Via MiXCR, TCRdb re-called the multiplex PCR reads, giving one row per CDR3 protein. This sample has hundreds of thousands of distinct CDR3 sequences, with roughly 13% found just once. CDR1 and CDR2 (germline): MDHEN, SYDVKM. This CDR3 has 18 residues. With 2 bases removed from V and 0 bases from J, the gap between germline ends came to 17 bases.

The sample taken for sequencing was blood. The V gene is TRBV28, the J gene TRBJ1-3, with unresolved D. The receptor was isolated from a woman under 30 with Graves' hyperthyroidism. The CDR3 DNA sequence: TGTGCCAGCAGTTTAGATCCGTACTATACTAACTCTGGAAACACCATATATTTT. It yields the protein CASSLDPYYTNSGNTIYF.